These 15 T cell receptor beta chains came from one sample sequenced in a study of persistence of HIV-infected CD4 T cells. Stimulation used 8 to 10 ug/mL lysate from CMV-infected fibroblasts. Sorting selected CD4+ T cells upregulating both CD40 ligand and CD69. The libraries were made with immunoSEQ version 4 in survey mode. Sequencing was performed with immunoSEQ multiplex PCR; in TCRdb, only in-frame clones are kept and a portion is missing. The sample has approximately 19,000 clones; less than 65% are singletons. These TCRs' antigens remain unknown. The starting material was CD4+ T cells sorted from PBMCs after approximately 19-hour stimulation, obtained from a patient who received antiretroviral therapy. The receptor set was obtained from an adult woman with HIV who was CMV-seropositive.

The rearrangement uses TRBV18 and TRBJ1-6; unclear D gene. This CDR3 spans 15 amino acids. V lost 0 bases to trimming and J lost 6 bases, with 9 bases between them. Germline V CDR1 and CDR2: KGHSH, LQKENI. CDR3 sequence reads: CASSPPANRNSPLHF. The CDR3, as DNA: TGTGCCAGCTCACCACCGGCGAACCGTAATTCACCCCTCCACTTT.

The rearrangement links TRBV23-1 to TRBJ1-2; D is unresolved. TRBV23-1 counts as an open reading frame of uncertain function. CDR3 size: 15 residues. V lost 0 bases and J lost 0, with 8 bases in between. In DNA form, the CDR3 reads TGCGCCAGCAGTCAATCGTGCCCAGCTAACTATGGCTACACCTTC. This translates into CASSQSCPANYGYTF.

The chain links TRBV5-4 to TRBJ1-1; D is ambiguous. V shed 0 bases and J shed 3 bases, with 6 bases lying between them. The CDR3 contains 13 residues. Germline V CDR1 and CDR2: SGHNT, YYREEE (reference sequence). Written as DNA, the CDR3 is TGTGCCAGCAGCTTGGAACGTGACACTGAAGCTTTCTTT. This codes for CASSLERDTEAFF. Full variable domain (outside the CDR3, taken from reference TRBV5-4 and TRBJ1-1): ETGVTQSPTHLIKTRGQQVTLRCSSQSGHNTVSWYQQALGQGPQFIFQYYREEENGRGNFPPRFSGLQFPNYSSELNVNALELDDSALYLCASSLERDTEAFFGQGTRLTVV.

About this clone: Within the sample, other DNA sequences also encode this same CDR3. The chain recombines TRBV11-3 with TRBJ1-3, with D unclear. Germline lookup yields CDR1 SGHNT and CDR2 YENEEA. Trimming pared 4 bases from V and 2 bases from J, leaving 6 bases between. This CDR3 region has 13 residues. The CDR3 loop reads CASSSGPGNTIYF. The CDR3, as DNA: TGTGCCAGCAGCTCAGGACCTGGAAACACCATATATTTT.

The chain uses TRBV6-6 and TRBJ1-1; 8 nucleotides line up with TRBD1. The germline CDR1 and CDR2 sequences are MNHNY and SVGAGI (reference sequence). The CDR3 runs 15 residues. The J segment lost 0 bases and the V segment lost 4 bases, leaving 4 bases of the junction unmatched. The CDR3 coding sequence is TGTGCCAGCAGTTTTACAGGGGGAATGAACACTGAAGCTTTCTTT. Its protein is CASSFTGGMNTEAFF.

The genes are TRBV6-1 and TRBJ1-2; D not resolved. The germline V gene encodes CDR1 MNHNS and CDR2 SASEGT. The length of the CDR3 is 11 residues. Trimming stripped 0 bases from V and 4 bases from J, with 0 bases between. The CDR3 here is CASSEAYGYTF. The CDR3 DNA is TGTGCCAGCAGTGAAGCCTATGGCTACACCTTC.

This clone was counted between two and nine times. The CDR3, as DNA: TGTGCCAGCAGCTTAGTTATGGATTTCGGCGGGCAGGAAAGCAATCAGCCCCAGCATTTT. Translation gives CASSLVMDFGGQESNQPQHF. The rearrangement uses TRBV7-8 and TRBJ1-5; D gene unclear. CDR3 length: 20 residues. Germline assignment: CDR1 SGHVS and CDR2 FQNEAQ. V shed 1 base and J shed 1 base, with 23 bases lying between them.

This clone was detected a few times. The chain carries TRBV30 and TRBJ2-2, with D tentatively TRBD2 (5 bases). V gave up 1 base and J gave up 8 bases, with 14 bases separating them. In germline, CDR1 is GTSNPN, CDR2 SVGIG (reference sequence). The CDR3 spans 14 residues. The chain's CDR3 is CAWSGHQSGGELFF. CDR3 nucleotide sequence: TGTGCCTGGAGTGGACATCAATCGGGAGGGGAGCTGTTTTTT.

Judged by abundance, this clone is medium-sized. This chain uses TRBV7-3 with TRBJ2-2; D call uncertain. This CDR3 contains 12 residues. V was shortened by 5 bases and J by 8 bases, with 9 bases between the two germline ends. From germline, CDR1 is SGHTA and CDR2 FQGTGA. The CDR3 is CASSPARGELFF. CDR3 DNA: TGTGCCAGCAGCCCTGCTCGTGGGGAGCTGTTTTTT.

This clone was observed a few times. This sequence joins TRBV5-1 and TRBJ2-7, with D possibly called TRBD1 or TRBD2 (5 bases each). V was clipped by 0 bases and J by 2 bases, with 12 bases between them. The CDR3 runs to 15 residues. Germline loops: CDR1 SGHRS, CDR2 YFSETQ. CDR3 nucleotide sequence: TGCGCCAGCAGCTTGGCCGGGGACGTAGCCTACGAGCAGTACGTC. Its protein product is CASSLAGDVAYEQYV.

The rearrangement uses TRBV30 and TRBJ2-2; D is uncertain. The CDR3 runs to 15 residues. V was clipped by 5 bases and J by 1 base, with 14 bases between them. Germline V gene lookup returns CDR1 GTSNPN and CDR2 SVGIG (reference sequence). In nucleotides, the CDR3 is TGTGCCTGGTCCTTAAGGAGAATGAACACCGGGGAGCTGTTTTTT. Protein: CAWSLRRMNTGELFF.

This clone has just one count. The rearrangement uses TRBV19 and TRBJ1-5, with D possibly being TRBD1 (5 bases). Germline CDR1 and CDR2: LNHDA and SQIVND (reference sequence). With 10 bases removed from V and 3 bases from J, the gap between germline ends came to 13 bases. The CDR3 has 13 amino acids. Here the CDR3 reads CAISSGVNQPQHF. The CDR3, as DNA: TGTGCCATTTCGTCGGGGGTCAATCAGCCCCAGCATTTT.

The chain combines TRBV7-8 with TRBJ1-5; 7 bases are shared with TRBD1. CDR1 and CDR2 (germline): SGHVS, FQNEAQ. J gave up 0 bases and V 0 bases, and 5 bases lay outside the gene matches. This CDR3 has 17 residues. Here the CDR3 DNA reads TGTGCCAGCAGCTTAGCCTGGGGGACAGATAGCAATCAGCCCCAGCATTTT. It is translated as CASSLAWGTDSNQPQHF.

This chain uses TRBV5-1 with TRBJ1-2, with 7 nucleotides matching TRBD1. Unmatched junction bases numbered 8, after V lost 0 bases and J lost 6 bases. Germline loops: CDR1 SGHRS, CDR2 YFSETQ. This CDR3 region has 15 residues. This CDR3 is CASSLGGTEADGYTF. DNA for the CDR3: TGCGCCAGCAGCTTGGGCGGGACAGAGGCTGATGGCTACACCTTC.

This clone appeared a few times. CDR3 loop: CSVDLGYTEAFF. CDR3 DNA: TGCAGCGTTGACCTGGGGTACACTGAAGCTTTCTTT. The genes are TRBV29-1 and TRBJ1-1; D is ambiguous. The CDR3 is made up of 12 amino acids. Trimming removed 3 bases from V and 3 bases from J, with 8 bases in between. Per the germline V gene, CDR1 is SQVTM and CDR2 is ANQGSEA.